Listed below are T cell receptor beta chains from one sample, sequenced in a study of OX40 agonist ivuxolimab in advanced cancers. Profiling relied on immunoSEQ multiplex PCR, and the TCRdb table lists in-frame clones only, not all of them. The table records tens of thousands of clones, around 90% of them present only once. Source: CD4+ or CD8+ T cells sorted from blood, taken in a trial of the OX40 agonist ivuxolimab. Source of these receptors: an adult with an advanced solid tumor such as melanoma, head and neck, liver or kidney cancer. Both conserved end residues are part of each CDR3. The order of the fields is V gene, J gene, CDR3 length, CDR3 protein.

TRBV18	TRBJ2-3	15	CASSSTGLDTDTQYF
TRBV7-9	TRBJ2-3	14	CASSFTLSTDTQYF
TRBV5-6	TRBJ1-2	16	CASSPVVGQDDYGYTF
TRBV6-4	TRBJ2-5	13	CASSAGEGETQYF
TRBV11-3	TRBJ2-2	19	CASSLRTWGTGRYTGELFF
TRBV7-9	TRBJ2-7	14	CASKQIAGGGEQYF
TRBV30	TRBJ2-3	12	CAWSVTEDTQYF
TRBV9	TRBJ2-1	17	CASSPRSRASPYNEQFF
TRBV5-1	TRBJ2-1	12	CASSLEGDEQFF
TRBV5-1	TRBJ2-1	15	CASFFRQGSVNEQFF
TRBV10-3	TRBJ1-4	17	CAISSVTVDRGYEKLFF
TRBV18	TRBJ2-6	19	CASSLYPGQDVSGANVLTF
TRBV20-1	TRBJ1-2	11	CSAQEGAGYTF
TRBV9	TRBJ2-3	17	CASSPQTSGAFADTQYF
TRBV7-9	TRBJ2-7	12	CASSLLAQEQYF
TRBV19	TRBJ1-3	13	CASNRTPGNTIYF
TRBV6-5	TRBJ1-3	16	CASSYSTSLGGNTIYF
TRBV6-5	TRBJ2-3	14	CASARQGRADTQYF
TRBV30	TRBJ2-5	13	CASKGGMKETQYF
TRBV18	-	13	CASSPGGPDEQYF
TRBV6-5	TRBJ2-3	11	CASSYLGVEYF
TRBV20-1	TRBJ1-1	10	CSASGSWAFF
TRBV6-5	TRBJ2-7	14	CASSYSGFWDEQYF
TRBV30	TRBJ2-5	12	CACDTGEETQYF
TRBV9	TRBJ1-6	14	CASSVDSTNSPLHF
TRBV6-1	TRBJ1-4	13	CASSVVSNEKLFF
TRBV7-3	TRBJ2-1	16	CASSLKAGLALDEQFF
TRBV19	TRBJ1-3	16	CASSIRVSSSGNTIYF
TRBV15	TRBJ1-2	13	CATSTGSNYGYTF
TRBV7-6	TRBJ2-1	14	CASSSPPGNNEQFF
TRBV10-1	TRBJ1-3	18	CASSEPPRQLKPGNTIYF
TRBV27	TRBJ2-5	14	CASSSRNPQETQYF
TRBV7-3	TRBJ1-3	16	CASSLAGPGAGNTIYF
TRBV18	TRBJ2-2	15	CASALASGKTGELFF
TRBV5-1	TRBJ2-5	15	CASSQQTGVRETQYF
TRBV27	TRBJ2-7	16	CASSSQTRGTTYEQYF
TRBV6-1	TRBJ2-3	16	CASSEAGAASTDTQYF
TRBV11-2	TRBJ2-1	16	CASSFIGTSGYNEQFF
TRBV19	TRBJ2-7	12	CASSIGSGEQYF
TRBV30	TRBJ1-5	14	CAWQRGNGNQPQHF
TRBV5-1	TRBJ2-1	13	CASSHGINNEQFF
TRBV6-1	TRBJ2-6	19	CASSEGPTGGTSGANVLTF
TRBV6-6	TRBJ2-1	13	CAEAALQNNEQFF
TRBV7-8	TRBJ1-4	14	CASSRQAINEKLFF
TRBV5-1	TRBJ2-3	19	CASSLEFSRTSGRTDTQYF
TRBV19	TRBJ2-3	16	CASTPLRVSFPDTQYF